This T cell receptor beta chain comes out of a study of T-cell memory formation after mild COVID-19. Whole-study context: TCR clusters were mostly confined to one donor each. Regarding the study as a whole: Day 15 to 85 contractors were CD4/CD8 balanced; later expanders leaned CD4+.

The 5'RACE method, run with constant-segment primers, produced TCR alpha and TCR beta cDNA libraries (carrying sample barcodes and UMIs). TCRdb re-derived calls from the 5' RACE reads in MiXCR, one entry per CDR3 protein. The table records approximately 60,000 distinct CDR3 sequences, around 9.5% of them present only once. The V gene lost 0 bases and the J gene lost 7 bases, with 7 bases spanning the gap. The CDR3 is made up of 13 amino acids. Germline assignment: CDR1 SGHAT and CDR2 FQNNGV. This clonotype turned up a few times. Its antigen is unknown. This TCR was recovered from a man younger than 30 who had mild COVID-19 (a few samples of this study predate the infection). Cell type and time point are not known. This sequence joins TRBV11-2 and TRBJ1-5; D is undetermined. The sequencing sample was made of PBMCs or a T cell subset sorted from them (not recorded which). The CDR3 region has the DNA TGTGCCAGCAGCTTAGACAAAGTGCAGCCCCAGCATTTT. Its protein product is CASSLDKVQPQHF.